A single sample gave rise to the 24 T cell receptor beta chains below, sequenced in a study of breast tumors, draining lymph nodes, adjacent tissues. One entry per CDR3 protein results from TCRdb running MiXCR on the multiplex PCR reads. The sample includes some 150,000 distinct CDR3 sequences, around 24% of them seen just once. The lymph nodes were axillary draining lymph nodes from breast cancer patients. Sequenced input: axillary lymph node tissue. These receptors were collected from a female donor with breast cancer. Some clones in this sample may be carry-over from other donors' samples.

With respect to this clonotype: A much larger clone differs by one base, so this may be a read error. The gene calls are TRBV4-2 and TRBJ2-1, with 13 nucleotides matching TRBD2. CDR1 and CDR2 from the germline V gene are LGHNA and YNFKEQ. The CDR3 sequence is 15 residues long. As DNA, the CDR3 is TGTGCCAGCAGCCCGGGACTAGCGGGACTCAATGGGCAGTTCTTC. It yields the protein CASSPGLAGLNGQFF.

This clonotype has at least ten counts. This chain uses TRBV19 with TRBJ2-1, with 10 bases aligning to TRBD2. The CDR3 has 17 residues. The V gene's germline CDR1 is LNHDA and CDR2 SQIVND (reference sequence). V shed 4 bases and J 8 bases; nucleotides not matched to a gene: 14. The CDR3 DNA follows: TGTGCCAGTAGTACCGGCTCCCAGCGGGAGGGTAGTTATGAGCAGTTCTTC. Protein product: CASSTGSQREGSYEQFF.

Of note for this clonotype: At one end, the junction sequence differs from germline, possibly due to a read error. The chain has TRBV3-1 and TRBJ2-3; D is unclear. CDR3 length: 14 amino acids. Germline CDR1 is LGHDT and CDR2 is YNNKEL (reference sequence). The CDR3 loop reads CVSSQDPRTDTQYF. The CDR3 region has the DNA TGTGTCAGCAGCCAAGATCCGCGCACAGATACGCAGTATTTT.

This clonotype was seen repeatedly, ten times or more. The chain recombines TRBV10-3 with TRBJ2-3, with 11 bases fitting TRBD1. CDR1 ENHRY and CDR2 SYGVKD come from the germline V gene. Losses at the gene ends were 10 bases for V and 6 bases for J; bases not matched to a gene: 6. The CDR3 is made up of 13 amino acids. CDR3 amino acids: CATGQGAHDTQYF. In DNA form, the CDR3 reads TGTGCCACCGGACAGGGGGCGCATGATACGCAGTATTTT.

Worth noting for this clonotype: Since a much larger clone is just one base distant, this may be a read error. As the CDR3 is not closed by the conserved phenylalanine or tryptophan, this likely results from a read error. This chain joins TRBV4-1 and TRBJ2-7, with D perhaps assigned TRBD1 or TRBD2 (5 bases each). Trimming took off 2 bases at V and 6 bases at J, with 14 bases between the two ends. Germline V gene data show CDR1 as MGHRA and CDR2 as YSYEKL. The CDR3 runs to 14 residues. The CDR3 sequence: CASSQNRGHVEQYL. The CDR3 nucleotides are TGCGCCAGCAGCCAAAACCGGGGCCATGTCGAGCAGTACCTC.

This clonotype was observed at least ten times. This sequence joins TRBV29-1 and TRBJ2-7, with D perhaps being TRBD1 or TRBD2 (5 bases each). V dropped 8 bases and J dropped 1 base, with 12 bases sitting between them. The CDR3 is 12 amino acids. CDR1 SQVTM and CDR2 ANQGSEA come from the germline V gene. CDR3 coding DNA: TGCAGCACTCGGGGACCATCCTACGAGCAGTACTTC. As protein: CSTRGPSYEQYF.

This clonotype was observed many times. The chain carries TRBV7-9 and TRBJ2-1; the match to TRBD1 covers 9 bases. Germline V gene lookup returns CDR1 SEHNR and CDR2 FQNEAQ (reference sequence). The CDR3 extends over 16 amino acids. V shed 5 bases, J shed 3 bases, and the junction held 8 bases outside the gene matches. CDR3: CASSPDATGGYNEQFF. As DNA, the CDR3 is TGTGCCAGCAGCCCAGACGCGACAGGGGGCTACAATGAGCAGTTCTTC.

Many counts were recorded for this clonotype. The V and J genes are TRBV7-9 and TRBJ2-5, with 10 bases aligning to TRBD2. Trimming took 4 bases from V and 2 from J; bases not matched to a gene: 4. This CDR3 is built from 15 residues. CDR1 is SEHNR and CDR2 is FQNEAQ in the germline V gene (reference sequence). CDR3: CASSYGLAEQETQYF. The CDR3 DNA reads as TGTGCCAGCAGCTATGGACTAGCGGAACAAGAGACCCAGTACTTC.

This clonotype has ten or more counts. This chain joins TRBV11-1 and TRBJ2-7, with 8 nucleotides matching TRBD1. Trimming cost V 5 bases and J 1 base; bases outside gene matches: 7. This CDR3 comprises 15 residues. Germline values: CDR1 SGHAT, CDR2 FQDESV (reference sequence). The CDR3 nucleotides are TGTGCCAGCAGCCTAGGACAGGGTGGTTCCTACGAGCAGTACTTC. Protein: CASSLGQGGSYEQYF.

There are many counts of this clonotype. This sequence joins TRBV7-2 and TRBJ2-7; TRBD1 agrees at 8 bases. The V gene's germline CDR1 is SGHTA and CDR2 FQGNSA. CDR3 length equals 15 residues. Trimming at V came to 1 base and at J to 6 bases, leaving 8 bases not matched to a gene. Here the CDR3 reads CASSLERTGLGEQYF. The CDR3 DNA reads TGTGCCAGCAGCTTAGAGAGGACAGGGTTGGGCGAGCAGTACTTC.

In this sample, this clonotype turned up many times. The chain combines TRBV14 with TRBJ2-1; 8 bases align to TRBD2. CDR1 is SGHDN and CDR2 is FVKESK in the germline V gene. V gave up 0 bases and J gave up 2 bases; unmatched junction bases: 9. The CDR3 length is 18 residues. Written as DNA, the CDR3 is TGTGCCAGCAGCCAAGACGTACGAGCGGGAGCACCCTACAATGAGCAGTTCTTC. Its translation is CASSQDVRAGAPYNEQFF.

This clonotype was detected ten times or more. The chain couples TRBV7-2 to TRBJ2-7; TRBD1 might be the D (6 bases). Germline-derived CDR1 and CDR2 are SGHTA and FQGNSA. V shed 3 bases and J shed 4 bases, with 16 bases lying between them. The CDR3 loop spans 15 amino acids. CDR3 loop: CASSFQGTSVYEQYF. CDR3 nucleotide sequence: TGTGCCAGCAGCTTCCAGGGGACATCGGTATACGAGCAGTACTTC. Variable domain in full (rest from reference TRBV7-2 and TRBJ2-7): GAGVSQSPSNKVTEKGKDVELRCDPISGHTALYWYRQSLGQGLEFLIYFQGNSAPDKSGLPSDRFSAERTGGSVSTLTIQRTQQEDSAVYLCASSFQGTSVYEQYFGPGTRLTVT.

The chain is built from TRBV6-5 and TRBJ2-1; unclear D gene. The CDR3 length is 16 residues. V lost 5 bases and J 9 bases, leaving 23 bases between the germline ends. From germline, CDR1 is MNHEY and CDR2 SVGAGI. CDR3: CASSPLLSVPAGEQFF. The CDR3 DNA sequence: TGTGCCAGCAGTCCTCTTCTGAGCGTACCCGCCGGTGAGCAGTTCTTC.

At least ten counts were recorded for this clonotype. J is TRBJ1-6 and V is TRBV3-1; D unresolved. CDR3 length: 13 residues. Germline lookup yields CDR1 LGHDT and CDR2 YNNKEL (reference sequence). Trimming cost V 5 bases and J 8 bases, with 10 bases left between them. The CDR3 loop is CASSYKTDSPLHF. The CDR3 coding sequence is TGTGCCAGCAGCTACAAGACGGATTCACCCCTCCACTTT. Filled out from reference TRBV3-1 and TRBJ1-6, the complete variable domain reads DTAVSQTPKYLVTQMGNDKSIKCEQNLGHDTMYWYKQDSKKFLKIMFSYNNKELIINETVPNRFSPKSPDKAHLNLHINSLELGDSAVYFCASSYKTDSPLHFGNGTRLTVT.

The chain uses TRBV28 and TRBJ2-3, with TRBD2 identical over 13 bases. Trimming took 4 bases from V and 3 from J; bases not matched to a gene: 10. Per germline, CDR1 MDHEN and CDR2 SYDVKM. There are 18 residues in the CDR3. CDR3 sequence reads: CASSSGTSGELPTDTQYF. As DNA, the CDR3 is TGTGCCAGCAGTTCAGGGACTAGCGGGGAACTCCCTACAGATACGCAGTATTTT.

This clonotype was observed at least ten times. V usage is TRBV28 and J usage is TRBJ2-3; D not resolved. Deletions cut 7 bases from V and 1 base from J, with 3 bases between. The CDR3 is made up of 11 amino acids. In germline, CDR1 is MDHEN, CDR2 SYDVKM. CDR3 in amino acids: CASIGTDTQYF. The CDR3 region has the DNA TGTGCCAGCATCGGCACAGATACGCAGTATTTT.

This clonotype was picked up many times. The chain employs TRBV29-1 and TRBJ2-2, with D perhaps TRBD1 (6 bases). Deletions cut 1 base from V and 1 base from J, with 7 bases between. There are 14 residues in the CDR3. Germline V gene data show CDR1 as SQVTM and CDR2 as ANQGSEA. CDR3 sequence reads: CSVEGTENTGELFF. The CDR3 DNA reads TGCAGCGTTGAAGGGACAGAGAACACCGGGGAGCTGTTTTTT.

This clonotype was recorded many times. The chain is built from TRBV12-3 or TRBV12-4 and TRBJ1-4, with TRBD1 identical over 7 bases. This CDR3 is built from 16 residues. J gave up 2 bases and V 4 bases, and 7 bases lay outside the gene matches. CDR3 amino acids: CASSSPRGQTNEKLFF. The CDR3 nucleotides are TGTGCCAGCAGTTCTCCCCGGGGACAGACTAATGAAAAACTGTTTTTT.

This clonotype has ten or more counts. This chain links TRBV6-2 or TRBV6-3 with TRBJ1-5; no definite D call. This CDR3 comprises 13 residues. The V end lost 0 bases, the J end lost 6 bases, and 6 bases lay between the germline ends. Germline V CDR1 and CDR2: MNHEY, SVGEGT. The CDR3 region has the DNA TGTGCCAGCAGTTACTCGAAGGGTCAGCCCCAGCATTTT. This encodes CASSYSKGQPQHF.

This clonotype was recorded at least ten times. The chain combines TRBV25-1 with TRBJ2-5, with D possibly being TRBD1 or TRBD2 (6 bases each). The germline CDR1 and CDR2 sequences are MGHDK and SYGVNS. The CDR3 is made up of 14 amino acids. V lost 0 bases to trimming and J lost 5 bases, with 10 bases between them. Here the CDR3 reads CASSEYTGRETQYF. The CDR3 region has the DNA TGTGCCAGCAGTGAATATACAGGGAGGGAGACCCAGTACTTC. Drawing the rest from reference TRBV25-1 and TRBJ2-5, the complete variable domain is EADIYQTPRYLVIGTGKKITLECSQTMGHDKMYWYQQDPGMELHLIHYSYGVNSTEKGDLSSESTVSRIRTEHFPLTLESARPSHTSQYLCASSEYTGRETQYFGPGTRLLVL.

This clonotype was recorded many times. The CDR3 protein is CSARGAGASNEQFF. The CDR3, as DNA: TGCAGTGCTAGAGGGGCGGGAGCGTCCAATGAGCAGTTCTTC. The rearrangement links TRBV20-1 to TRBJ2-1, with TRBD2 matching over 7 bases. With V trimmed by 1 base and J by 6 bases, 6 bases remained unmatched. The CDR3 is 14 amino acids. Germline CDR1 is DFQATT and CDR2 is SNEGSKA (reference sequence).

The chain combines TRBV6-1 with TRBJ2-1, with 9 positions matching TRBD1. Germline trimming cut 7 bases from V and 9 bases from J; bases unmatched to any gene: 4. The V gene's germline CDR1 is MNHNS and CDR2 SASEGT. The CDR3 runs 12 residues. Here the CDR3 DNA reads TGTGCCAGCAATACAGGGGGCGGTGAGCAGTTCTTC. As protein: CASNTGGGEQFF.

The chain combines TRBV6-5 with TRBJ2-7; 7 positions agree with TRBD2. V dropped 0 bases and J dropped 3; count of bases not matched to a gene: 2. The CDR3 totals 14 residues. Germline-derived CDR1 and CDR2 are MNHEY and SVGAGI. The CDR3 nucleotides read TGTGCCAGCAGTTACTCTGGCGGGAGCTACGAGCAGTACTTC. Amino acid sequence: CASSYSGGSYEQYF.

The table lists this clonotype with many counts. This chain connects TRBV3-1 to TRBJ2-7; D tentatively fits TRBD1 or TRBD2 (5 bases each). This CDR3 has 15 residues. Trimming cost V 1 base and J 7 bases, with 17 bases left between them. CDR1 LGHDT and CDR2 YNNKEL come from the germline V gene (reference sequence). As DNA, the CDR3 is TGTGCCAGCAGCCAAGCCGGGGCAGGGACGGGAGAGCAGTACTTC. Protein: CASSQAGAGTGEQYF.